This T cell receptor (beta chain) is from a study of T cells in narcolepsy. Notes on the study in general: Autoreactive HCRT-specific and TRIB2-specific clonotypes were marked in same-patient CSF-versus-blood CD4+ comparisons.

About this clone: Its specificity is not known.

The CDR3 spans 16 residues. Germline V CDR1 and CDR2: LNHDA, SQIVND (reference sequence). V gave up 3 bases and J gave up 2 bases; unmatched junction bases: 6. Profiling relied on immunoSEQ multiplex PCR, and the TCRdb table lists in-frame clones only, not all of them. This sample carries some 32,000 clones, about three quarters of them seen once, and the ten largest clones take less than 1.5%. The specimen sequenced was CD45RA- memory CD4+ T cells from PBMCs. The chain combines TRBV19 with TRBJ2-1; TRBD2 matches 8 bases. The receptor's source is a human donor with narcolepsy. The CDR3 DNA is TGTGCCAGTAGTATCCGGAGAGCGGGGGCCTACAATGAGCAGTTCTTC. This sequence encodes CASSIRRAGAYNEQFF.